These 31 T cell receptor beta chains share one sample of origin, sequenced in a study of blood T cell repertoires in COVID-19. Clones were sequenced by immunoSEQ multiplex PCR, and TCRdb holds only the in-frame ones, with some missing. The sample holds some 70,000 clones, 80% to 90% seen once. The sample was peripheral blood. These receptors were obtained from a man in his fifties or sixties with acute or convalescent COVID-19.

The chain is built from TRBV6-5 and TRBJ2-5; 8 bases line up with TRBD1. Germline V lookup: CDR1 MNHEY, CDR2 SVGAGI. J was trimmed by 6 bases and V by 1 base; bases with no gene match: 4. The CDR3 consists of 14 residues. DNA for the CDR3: TGTGCCAGCAGTTACTTGGGACAGGAGAAGACCCAGTACTTC. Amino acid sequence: CASSYLGQEKTQYF.

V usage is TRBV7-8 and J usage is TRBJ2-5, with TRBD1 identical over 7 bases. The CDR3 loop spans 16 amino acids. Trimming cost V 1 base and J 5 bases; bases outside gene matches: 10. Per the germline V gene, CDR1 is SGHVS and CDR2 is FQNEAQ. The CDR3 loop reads CASSLVRGQSSETQYF. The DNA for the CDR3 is TGTGCCAGCAGCTTAGTCAGGGGACAGTCGTCGGAGACCCAGTACTTC.

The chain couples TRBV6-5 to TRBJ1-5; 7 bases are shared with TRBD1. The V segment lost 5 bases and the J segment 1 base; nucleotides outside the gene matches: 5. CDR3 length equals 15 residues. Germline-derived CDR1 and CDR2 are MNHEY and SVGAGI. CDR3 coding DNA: TGTGCCAGCAGTCGACAGGGTGGGAGCAATCAGCCCCAGCATTTT. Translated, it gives CASSRQGGSNQPQHF.

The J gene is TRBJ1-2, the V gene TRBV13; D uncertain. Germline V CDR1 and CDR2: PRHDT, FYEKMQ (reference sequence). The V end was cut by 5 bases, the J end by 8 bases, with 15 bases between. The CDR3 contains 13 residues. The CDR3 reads CASSPSAGGGYTF. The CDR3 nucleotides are TGTGCCAGCAGCCCTAGTGCTGGAGGAGGCTACACCTTC.

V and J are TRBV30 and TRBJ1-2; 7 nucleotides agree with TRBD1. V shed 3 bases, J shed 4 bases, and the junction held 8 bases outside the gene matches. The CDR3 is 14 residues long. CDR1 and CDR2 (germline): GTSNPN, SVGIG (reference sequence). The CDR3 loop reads CAWRQGRFSYGYTF. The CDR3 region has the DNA TGTGCCTGGAGACAGGGGAGGTTTAGCTATGGCTACACCTTC.

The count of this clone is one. Here the CDR3 DNA reads TGTGCCATCAGTGAACTAGCGGGAGACACCGGGGAGCTGTTTTTT. Encoded protein: CAISELAGDTGELFF. The V gene is TRBV10-3, the J gene TRBJ2-2; 11 bases match TRBD2. Germline V gene lookup returns CDR1 ENHRY and CDR2 SYGVKD. The V and J ends lost 3 bases and 3 bases, in that order; junction bases with no gene match: 0. The CDR3 is made up of 15 amino acids.

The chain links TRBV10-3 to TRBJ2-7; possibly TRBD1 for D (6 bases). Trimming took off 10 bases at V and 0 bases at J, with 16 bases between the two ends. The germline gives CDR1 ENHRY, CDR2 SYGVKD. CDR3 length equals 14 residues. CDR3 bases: TGTGCCACCGAGACAGGTGCGGGCTCCTACGAGCAGTACTTC. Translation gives CATETGAGSYEQYF.

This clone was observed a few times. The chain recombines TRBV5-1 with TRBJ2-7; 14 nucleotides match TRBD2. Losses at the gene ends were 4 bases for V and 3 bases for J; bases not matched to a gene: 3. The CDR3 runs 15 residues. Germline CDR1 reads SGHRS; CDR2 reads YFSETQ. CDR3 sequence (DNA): TGCGCCAGCAGCAGGGGACTAGCGGGGGACTACGAGCAGTACTTC. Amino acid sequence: CASSRGLAGDYEQYF.

CDR3 DNA sequence: TGTGCCAGTAGTATAGCCCAGGACAGGGGCTATGGCTACACCTTC. Translation gives CASSIAQDRGYGYTF. The V call is TRBV19, the J call TRBJ1-2, with TRBD1 matching 9 bases. CDR3 length: 15 residues. Germline loops: CDR1 LNHDA, CDR2 SQIVND (reference sequence). V was clipped by 1 base and J by 4 bases; unmatched bases: 4.

DNA for the CDR3: TGTGCCAGCAGTTCGGACAGCTACTATGGCTACACCTTC. Translation: CASSSDSYYGYTF. The J gene is TRBJ1-2, the V gene TRBV28; the D gene is possibly TRBD1 (6 bases). The CDR3 runs to 13 residues. Germline V lookup: CDR1 MDHEN, CDR2 SYDVKM. V shed 4 bases and J shed 3 bases, with 9 bases lying between them.

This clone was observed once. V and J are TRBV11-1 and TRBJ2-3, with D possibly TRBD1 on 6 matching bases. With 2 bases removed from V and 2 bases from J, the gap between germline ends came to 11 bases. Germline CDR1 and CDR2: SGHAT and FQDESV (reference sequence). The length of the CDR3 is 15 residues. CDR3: CASSLMGAFTDTQYF. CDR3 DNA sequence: TGTGCCAGCAGCTTAATGGGGGCATTCACAGATACGCAGTATTTT.

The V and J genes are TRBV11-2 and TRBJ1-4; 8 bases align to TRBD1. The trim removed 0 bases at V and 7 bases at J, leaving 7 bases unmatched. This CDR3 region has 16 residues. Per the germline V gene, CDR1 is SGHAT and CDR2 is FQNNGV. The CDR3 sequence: CASSLDWTGLGEKLFF. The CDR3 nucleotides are TGTGCCAGCAGCTTAGATTGGACAGGGTTGGGTGAAAAACTGTTTTTT.

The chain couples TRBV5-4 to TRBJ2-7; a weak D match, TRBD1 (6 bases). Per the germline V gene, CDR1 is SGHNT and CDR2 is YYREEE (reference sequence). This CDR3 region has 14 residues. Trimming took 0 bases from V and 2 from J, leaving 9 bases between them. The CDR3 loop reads CASSLGTDAYEQYF. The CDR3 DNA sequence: TGTGCCAGCAGCTTGGGGACAGACGCCTACGAGCAGTACTTC.

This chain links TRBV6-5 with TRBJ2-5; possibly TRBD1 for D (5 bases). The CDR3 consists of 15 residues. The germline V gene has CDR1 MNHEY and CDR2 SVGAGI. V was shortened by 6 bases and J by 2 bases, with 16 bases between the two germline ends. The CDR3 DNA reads TGTGCCAGCAGAGCCAGGCCAGGGTCACAAGAGACCCAGTACTTC. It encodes CASRARPGSQETQYF.

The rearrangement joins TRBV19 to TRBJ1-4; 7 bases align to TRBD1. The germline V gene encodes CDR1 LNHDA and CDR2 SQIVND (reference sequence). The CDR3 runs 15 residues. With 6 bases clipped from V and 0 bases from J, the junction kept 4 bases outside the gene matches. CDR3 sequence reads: CASRGQASTNEKLFF. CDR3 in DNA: TGTGCCAGTAGAGGACAGGCTTCAACTAATGAAAAACTGTTTTTT.

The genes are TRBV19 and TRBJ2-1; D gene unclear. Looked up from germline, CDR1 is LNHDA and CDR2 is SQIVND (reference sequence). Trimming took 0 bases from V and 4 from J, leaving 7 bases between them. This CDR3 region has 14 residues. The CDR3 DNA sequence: TGTGCCAGTAGTATAGATCGAGATTACAATGAGCAGTTCTTC. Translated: CASSIDRDYNEQFF.

CDR3 sequence (DNA): TGTGCCAGCAGTTTACGCGGCAGGGGGAATGAAAAACTGTTTTTT. Its translation is CASSLRGRGNEKLFF. This chain uses TRBV27 with TRBJ1-4; 7 bases agree with TRBD1. Germline V gene data show CDR1 as MNHEY and CDR2 as SMNVEV (reference sequence). Losses at the gene ends were 2 bases for V and 5 bases for J; bases not matched to a gene: 5. The CDR3 is 15 amino acids.

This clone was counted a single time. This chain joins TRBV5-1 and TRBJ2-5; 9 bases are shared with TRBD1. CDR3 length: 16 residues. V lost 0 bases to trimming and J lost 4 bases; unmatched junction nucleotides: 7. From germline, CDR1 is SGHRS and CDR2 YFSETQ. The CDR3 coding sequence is TGCGCCAGCAGCTTGGGGGGACAGGGTCCGGGAGAGACCCAGTACTTC. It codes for CASSLGGQGPGETQYF.

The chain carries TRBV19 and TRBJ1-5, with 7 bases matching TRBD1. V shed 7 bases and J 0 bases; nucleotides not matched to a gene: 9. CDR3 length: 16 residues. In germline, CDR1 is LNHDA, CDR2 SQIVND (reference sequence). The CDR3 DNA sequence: TGTGCCAGTAAGGGACAGTTTCTTTATAGCAATCAGCCCCAGCATTTT. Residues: CASKGQFLYSNQPQHF. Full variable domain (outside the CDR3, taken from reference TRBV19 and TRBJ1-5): DGGITQSPKYLFRKEGQNVTLSCEQNLNHDAMYWYRQDPGQGLRLIYYSQIVNDFQKGDIAEGYSVSREKKESFPLTVTSAQKNPTAFYLCASKGQFLYSNQPQHFGDGTRLSIL.

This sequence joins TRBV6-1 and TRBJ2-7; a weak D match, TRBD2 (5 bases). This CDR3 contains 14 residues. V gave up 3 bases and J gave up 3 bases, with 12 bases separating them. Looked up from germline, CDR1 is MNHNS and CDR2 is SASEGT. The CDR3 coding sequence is TGTGCCAGCAGTGATGGAGGAAGGGTCTACGAGCAGTACTTC. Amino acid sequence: CASSDGGRVYEQYF.

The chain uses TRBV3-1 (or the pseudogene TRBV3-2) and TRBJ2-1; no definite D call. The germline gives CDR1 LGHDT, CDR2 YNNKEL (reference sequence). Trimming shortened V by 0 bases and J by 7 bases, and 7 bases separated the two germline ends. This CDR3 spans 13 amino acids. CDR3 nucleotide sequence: TGTGCCAGCAGCCAAGATAACGGGAATGAGCAGTTCTTC. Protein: CASSQDNGNEQFF.

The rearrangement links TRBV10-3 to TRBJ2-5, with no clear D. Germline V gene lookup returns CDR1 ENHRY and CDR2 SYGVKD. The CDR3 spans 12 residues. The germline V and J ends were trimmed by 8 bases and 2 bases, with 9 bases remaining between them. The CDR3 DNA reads TGTGCCATCGCGCAGGATCAAGAGACCCAGTACTTC. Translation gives CAIAQDQETQYF.

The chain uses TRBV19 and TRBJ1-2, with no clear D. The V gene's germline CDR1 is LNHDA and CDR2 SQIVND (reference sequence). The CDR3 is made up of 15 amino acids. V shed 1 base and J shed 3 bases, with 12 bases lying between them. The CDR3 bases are TGTGCCAGTAGTATAGTTCCGAGGATGGACTATGGCTACACCTTC. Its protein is CASSIVPRMDYGYTF.

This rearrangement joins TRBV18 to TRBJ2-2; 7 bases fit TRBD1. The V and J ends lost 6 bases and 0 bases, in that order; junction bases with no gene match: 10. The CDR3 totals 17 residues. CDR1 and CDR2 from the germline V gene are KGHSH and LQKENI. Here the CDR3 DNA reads TGTGCCAGCTCCCTGTTACAGGGGACGACGAACACCGGGGAGCTGTTTTTT. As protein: CASSLLQGTTNTGELFF.

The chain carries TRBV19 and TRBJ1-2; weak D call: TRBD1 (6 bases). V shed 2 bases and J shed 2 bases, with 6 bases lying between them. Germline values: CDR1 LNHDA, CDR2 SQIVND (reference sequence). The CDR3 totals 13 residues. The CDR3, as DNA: TGTGCCAGTAGTATAACAGGGAACTATGGCTACACCTTC. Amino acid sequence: CASSITGNYGYTF.

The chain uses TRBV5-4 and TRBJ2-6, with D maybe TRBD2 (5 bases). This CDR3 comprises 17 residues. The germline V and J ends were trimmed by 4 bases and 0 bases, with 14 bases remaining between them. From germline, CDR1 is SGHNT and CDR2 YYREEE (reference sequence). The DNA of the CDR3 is TGTGCCAGCAGCCCTCATCCGGGGATCTCTGGGGCCAACGTCCTGACTTTC. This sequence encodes CASSPHPGISGANVLTF.

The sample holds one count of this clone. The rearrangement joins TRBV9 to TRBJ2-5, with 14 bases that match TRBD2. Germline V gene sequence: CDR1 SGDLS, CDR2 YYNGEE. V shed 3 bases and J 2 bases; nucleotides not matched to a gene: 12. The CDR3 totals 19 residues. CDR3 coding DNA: TGTGCCAGCAGCGGCGGTCTTGGGACTAGCGGGAGACCACAAGAGACCCAGTACTTC. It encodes CASSGGLGTSGRPQETQYF.

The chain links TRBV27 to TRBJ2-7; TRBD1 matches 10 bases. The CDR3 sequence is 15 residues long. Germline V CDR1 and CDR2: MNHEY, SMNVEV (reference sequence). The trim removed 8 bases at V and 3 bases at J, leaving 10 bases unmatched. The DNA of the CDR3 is TGTGCCAGCGGGCGGACAGGGGGACTAGGCTACGAGCAGTACTTC. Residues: CASGRTGGLGYEQYF.

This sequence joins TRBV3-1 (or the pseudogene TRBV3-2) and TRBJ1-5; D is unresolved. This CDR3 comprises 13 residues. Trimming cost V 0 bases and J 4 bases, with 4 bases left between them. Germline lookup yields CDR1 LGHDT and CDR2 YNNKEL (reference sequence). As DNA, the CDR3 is TGTGCCAGCAGCCAAGACCTTAATCAGCCCCAGCATTTT. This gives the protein CASSQDLNQPQHF.

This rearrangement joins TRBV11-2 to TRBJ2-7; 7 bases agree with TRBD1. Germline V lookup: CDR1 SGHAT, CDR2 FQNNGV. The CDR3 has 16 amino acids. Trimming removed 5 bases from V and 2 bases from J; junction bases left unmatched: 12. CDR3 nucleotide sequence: TGTGCCAGCAGCGTGTATAGGGGACAGAGTACCTACGAGCAGTACTTC. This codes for CASSVYRGQSTYEQYF.

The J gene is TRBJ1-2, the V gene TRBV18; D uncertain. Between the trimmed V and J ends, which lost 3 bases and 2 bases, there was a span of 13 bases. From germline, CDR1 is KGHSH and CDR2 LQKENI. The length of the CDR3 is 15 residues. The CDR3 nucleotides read TGTGCCAGCTCACCGGCGGGCGGAGGAAACTATGGCTACACCTTC. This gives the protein CASSPAGGGNYGYTF.